This TCR beta chain was sequenced for a study of glioma-infiltrating T cells. Whole-study results and caveats: Tissue-blood divergence was below expectation in non-neoplastic patients, above in gliomas.

Germline CDR1 and CDR2: DFQATT and SNEGSKA (reference sequence). V was pared by 3 bases and J by 6 bases, with 9 bases of the junction left unmatched. The CDR3 is 16 residues long. This clonotype appeared many times. The target antigen is unknown. Amplification of TCR alpha and beta CDR3 regions from RNA used iRepertoire nested multiplex PCR. TCRdb re-analysed the multiplex PCR reads in MiXCR, keeping a single row per CDR3 protein. The sample records approximately 190,000 distinct CDR3 sequences, approximately 30% being singletons. The genes are TRBV20-1 and TRBJ2-2; TRBD2 agrees at 11 bases. This sequence originates from a human donor with low-grade glioma or glioblastoma, undergoing nonglioma brain surgery, or in good health (not recorded which). Sequencing was performed on glioma tissue, nonneoplastic brain tissue, or PBMCs (not recorded which). The CDR3 DNA sequence: TGCAGTGCTAGGCCCACTAGCGGGAGTTTTGCCGGGGAGCTGTTTTTT. Translation: CSARPTSGSFAGELFF.